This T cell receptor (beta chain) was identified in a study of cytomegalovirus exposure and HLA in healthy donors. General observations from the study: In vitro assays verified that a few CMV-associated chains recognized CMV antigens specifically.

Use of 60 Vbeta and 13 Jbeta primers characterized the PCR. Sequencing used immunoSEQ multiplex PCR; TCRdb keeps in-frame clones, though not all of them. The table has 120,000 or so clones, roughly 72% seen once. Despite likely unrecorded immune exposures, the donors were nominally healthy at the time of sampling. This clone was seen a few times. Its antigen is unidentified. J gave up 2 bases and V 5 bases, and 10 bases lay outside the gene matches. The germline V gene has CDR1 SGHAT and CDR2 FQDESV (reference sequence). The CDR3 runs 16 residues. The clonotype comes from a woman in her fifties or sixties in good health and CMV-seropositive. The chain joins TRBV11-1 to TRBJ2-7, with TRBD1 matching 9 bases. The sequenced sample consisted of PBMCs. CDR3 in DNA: TGTGCCAGCAGCGGACGGACTACAGGGGGCCCCTACGAGCAGTACTTC. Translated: CASSGRTTGGPYEQYF.